Detailed here is one T cell receptor (beta chain). Per the study methods: By means of reference gene primer amplification, nucleated cell counts were estimated. Profiling relied on immunoSEQ multiplex PCR, and the TCRdb table lists in-frame clones only, not all of them. The DNA was the basis for D and trimming; V, J and clone size are from that table. The data hold around 260,000 clones, with around nine tenths observed a single time. The data are from a study of blood T cell repertoires in COVID-19. Study-level information: Sample material is recorded as cDNA or gDNA derived from T cells, B-cell-depleted T cells, or PBMCs.

Enrolled during active infection, Seattle patients were then followed longitudinally. Sequencing used peripheral blood. The clonotype comes from a woman in her 70s with COVID-19, enrolled during active disease.

The DNA for the CDR3 is TGCAGCTCACCTGGCCGTCAGGGGGCACTTGTTCAGCCCCAGCATTTT. Its protein product is CSSPGRQGALVQPQHF. J is TRBJ1-5 and V is TRBV29-1, with 8 bases fitting TRBD1. The germline CDR1 and CDR2 sequences are SQVTM and ANQGSEA. CDR3 length: 16 amino acids. V shed 8 bases, J shed 6 bases, and the junction held 18 bases outside the gene matches.